Below, one T cell receptor (beta chain) is given with its context. Its cognate antigen is unknown. These data come from a study of cytomegalovirus exposure and HLA in healthy donors. General observations from the study: Sequencing likely produced, as an artifact, a cluster of highly shared sequence variants.

With 60 Vbeta and 13 Jbeta primers, the PCR was carried out. Under the authors' procedure: Later, about 80 million unique TCR beta chains were counted in an analysis, and roughly 10 million of them were shared. Sequencing used immunoSEQ multiplex PCR; TCRdb keeps in-frame clones, though not all of them. Clone size and V and J calls were adopted from that table, with D and trimming inferred from the DNA. The table shows 150,000 to 180,000 clones, with 70% to 85% occurring only once. Trimming removed 2 bases at V and 6 bases at J, with 12 bases between. The germline gives CDR1 SGHDT, CDR2 YYEEEE. The CDR3 extends over 13 amino acids.

The sample comprised PBMCs. This clonotype was obtained from a woman aged 45-65 years in good health and CMV-seropositive. The chain uses TRBV5-6 and TRBJ2-7; weak D call: TRBD2 (6 bases). The CDR3 reads CASSFFPGLEQYF. DNA for the CDR3: TGTGCCAGCAGCTTTTTCCCGGGACTCGAGCAGTACTTC. Filled out from reference TRBV5-6 and TRBJ2-7, the complete variable domain reads DAGVTQSPTHLIKTRGQQVTLRCSPKSGHDTVSWYQQALGQGPQFIFQYYEEEERQRGNFPDRFSGHQFPNYSSELNVNALLLGDSALYLCASSFFPGLEQYFGPGTRLTVT.